This T cell receptor (beta chain) stems from a study of cytomegalovirus exposure and HLA in healthy donors. Germline CDR1 SNHLY, CDR2 FYNNEI. The V segment lost 8 bases and the J segment 3 bases; nucleotides outside the gene matches: 6. The CDR3 has 15 amino acids. Primers: 60 Vbeta forward and 13 Jbeta reverse. Some clones are missing from TCRdb's copy, which holds only in-frame ones; the method was immunoSEQ multiplex PCR. The sample consists of 100,000 or so clones, approximately 76% of them appearing once. Overall study results and limits: TCR association rates varied by HLA locus in a later analysis, with DRB1 highest and HLA-C lowest. The investigators catalogued under 200 TCR beta chains as cytomegalovirus-associated.

Comment on this clone: The antigen remains undetermined.

The rearrangement joins TRBV2 to TRBJ2-3; TRBD2 matches at 12 bases. This sequence was found in a man aged 35 to 55 in good health and CMV-seronegative. Material: PBMCs. The CDR3 protein is CASRGLAGRTDTQYF. The CDR3 DNA is TGTGCCAGCCGGGGACTAGCGGGTAGGACAGATACGCAGTATTTT.